This record looks at one T cell receptor beta chain sequence and its context. The antigen remains undetermined. The data derive from a study of identical twins. General observations from the study: Researchers reported excess low generation probability among twin-shared out-of-frame alpha sequences. Twins' surplus sharing was weaker for beta out-of-frame sequences.

After template switching added a universal primer site, the resulting cDNA carried unique molecular identifiers. Via MiXCR, TCRdb re-called the 5' RACE reads, giving one row per CDR3 protein. The table lists 310,000 or so distinct CDR3 sequences, 8% to 9% of them singletons, with about 2.1% in the top ten. Trimming removed 4 bases from V and 7 bases from J, with 14 bases in between. Germline CDR1 MNHEY, CDR2 SMNVEV (reference sequence). The CDR3 sequence is 13 residues long. These same data were also listed under a study on yellow fever vaccine responses in identical twins.

This TCR was recovered from a woman aged 18 to 35 in good health. Specimen: memory (CD45RO+) T cells sorted from blood. The chain is built from TRBV27 and TRBJ2-7; a possible D gene is TRBD2 (6 bases). CDR3 amino acids: CASSWTPEGEQYF. DNA of the CDR3: TGTGCCAGCAGTTGGACACCGGAGGGGGAGCAGTACTTC.